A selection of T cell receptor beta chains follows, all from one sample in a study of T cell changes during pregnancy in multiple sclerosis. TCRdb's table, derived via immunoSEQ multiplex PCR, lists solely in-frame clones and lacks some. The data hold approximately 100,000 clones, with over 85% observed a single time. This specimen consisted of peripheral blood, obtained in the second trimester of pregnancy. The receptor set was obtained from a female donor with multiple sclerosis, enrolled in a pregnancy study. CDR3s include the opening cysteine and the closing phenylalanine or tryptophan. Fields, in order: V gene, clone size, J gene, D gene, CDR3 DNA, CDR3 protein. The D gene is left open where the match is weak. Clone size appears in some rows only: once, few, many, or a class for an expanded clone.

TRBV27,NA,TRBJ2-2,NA,TGTGCCAGCAGTTTTGGCCGCGGGGAGCTGTTTTTT,CASSFGRGELFF
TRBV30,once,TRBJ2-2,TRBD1,TGTGCCTGGAAGGACAGGGTATATTCCGGGGAGCTGTTTTTT,CAWKDRVYSGELFF
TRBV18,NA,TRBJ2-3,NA,TGTGCCAGCTCACCCTCGGAGGGCACAGATACGCAGTATTTT,CASSPSEGTDTQYF
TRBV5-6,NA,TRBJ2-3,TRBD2,TGTGCCAGCAGCGGACGGATTAGCGGGGGGCGAGATACGCAGTATTTT,CASSGRISGGRDTQYF
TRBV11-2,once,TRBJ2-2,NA,TGTGCCAGCAGCTTAGTAGGAGGCGTGGTCGGGGAGCTGTTTTTT,CASSLVGGVVGELFF
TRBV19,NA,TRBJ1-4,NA,TGTGCCAGTAGGGCTGAACCAACTAATGAAAAACTGTTTTTT,CASRAEPTNEKLFF
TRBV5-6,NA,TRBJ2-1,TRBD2,TGTGCCAGCATCTCCCTTGGGGCGGGAGGGCCTAGAAATGAGCAGTTCTTC,CASISLGAGGPRNEQFF
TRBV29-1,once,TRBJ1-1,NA,TGCAGCGTTGAGGGAGGGCAGGGCTGGGGCACTGAAGCTTTCTTT,CSVEGGQGWGTEAFF
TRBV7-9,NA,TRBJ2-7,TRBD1,TGTGCCAGCAGCCTAGACGGGACAGGTGCCGAGCAGTACTTC,CASSLDGTGAEQYF
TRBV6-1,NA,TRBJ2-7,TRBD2,TGTGCCAGCAGTGAAGGGGGACTAGCGGTCCCCTCGGGAGAGCAGTACTTC,CASSEGGLAVPSGEQYF
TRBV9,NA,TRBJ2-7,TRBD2,TGTGCCAGCAATAACGGGGGGGCGGGCTACGAGCAGTACTTC,CASNNGGAGYEQYF
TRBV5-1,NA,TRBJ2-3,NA,TGCGCCAGCAGCTTGTACAGTAAAACTAGCACAGATACGCAGTATTTT,CASSLYSKTSTDTQYF
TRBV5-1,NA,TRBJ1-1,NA,TGCGCCAGCAGCTTGGAGATATCAGATAACACTGAAGCTTTCTTT,CASSLEISDNTEAFF
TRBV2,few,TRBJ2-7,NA,TGTGCCAGCAGGCTCACAGGGCTGGGCGAGCAGTACTTC,CASRLTGLGEQYF
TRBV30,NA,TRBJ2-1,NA,TGTGCCTGGAGTAGTAGGGGCCATGAGCAGTTCTTC,CAWSSRGHEQFF
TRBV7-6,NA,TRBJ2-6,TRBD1,TGTGCCAGCAGCGTCGACAGGGTGCTATCTCTAGGGGCCAACGTCCTGACTTTC,CASSVDRVLSLGANVLTF
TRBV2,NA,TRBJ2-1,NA,TGTGCCAGCAGTGAGGCCAGGGTTGGCAATGAGCAGTTCTTC,CASSEARVGNEQFF
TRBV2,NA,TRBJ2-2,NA,TGTGCCAGCAGTGAAGTCGTTCCGAACACCGGGGAGCTGTTTTTT,CASSEVVPNTGELFF
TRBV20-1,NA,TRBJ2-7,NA,TGCAGTGGCAGCGGTGGGCCCGAGCAGTACTTC,CSGSGGPEQYF
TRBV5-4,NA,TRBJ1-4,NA,TGTGCCAGCAGCTTGGTCCAGAAAACTAATGAAAAACTGTTTTTT,CASSLVQKTNEKLFF
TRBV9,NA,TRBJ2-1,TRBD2,TGTGCCAGCAGCCTAGACACAAGAAGCGGGAGGGCGGGCAATGAGCAGTTCTTC,CASSLDTRSGRAGNEQFF
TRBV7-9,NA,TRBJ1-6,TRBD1,TGTGCCAGCAGCCCCGGGGCAGGGGGTAATTCACCCCTCCACTTT,CASSPGAGGNSPLHF
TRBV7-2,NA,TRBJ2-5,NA,TGTGCCAGCAGCTTAGAGCACAGGCGGGAGACCCAGTACTTC,CASSLEHRRETQYF
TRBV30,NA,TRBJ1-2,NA,TGTGCCTGGAAACCTCAGGGTCCGGTGAAAATCTATGGCTACACCTTC,CAWKPQGPVKIYGYTF
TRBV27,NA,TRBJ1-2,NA,TGTGCCAGCAGTTTATCTGGCAGGGGACAAGGCTACACCTTC,CASSLSGRGQGYTF
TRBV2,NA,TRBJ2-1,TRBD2,TGTGCCAGCAGTGTAAGGACTAGCGGGAGGCGTGAGCAGTTCTTC,CASSVRTSGRREQFF
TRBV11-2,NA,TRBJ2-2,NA,TGTGCCAGCAGCATCCGGGTGACGAACACCGGGGAGCTGTTTTTT,CASSIRVTNTGELFF
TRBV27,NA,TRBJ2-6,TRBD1,TGTGCCAGCAGTTCCCTAGCAGGGGGTTTTTCTGGGGCCAACGTCCTGACTTTC,CASSSLAGGFSGANVLTF
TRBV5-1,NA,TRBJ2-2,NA,TGCGCCAGCAGCATACAGGGTTCCGGGGAGCTGTTTTTT,CASSIQGSGELFF
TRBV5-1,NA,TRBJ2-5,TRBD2,TGCGCCAGCAGCTCGGGACTAGTGGTCCAAGAGACCCAGTACTTC,CASSSGLVVQETQYF
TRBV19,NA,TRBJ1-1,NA,TGTGCCAGTAGTATAGATCCAGGCCCCAACACTGAAGCTTTCTTT,CASSIDPGPNTEAFF
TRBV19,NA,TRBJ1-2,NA,TGTGCCAGTACCCCGTCCTCCGCTAACTATGGCTACACCTTC,CASTPSSANYGYTF
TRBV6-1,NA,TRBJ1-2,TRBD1,TGTGCCAGCAGTCGGACAGGAAACTATGGCTACACCTTC,CASSRTGNYGYTF
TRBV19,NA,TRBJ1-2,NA,TGTGCCAGTAGTATTACCGTGGGGCCATTAAGTGGCTACACCTTC,CASSITVGPLSGYTF
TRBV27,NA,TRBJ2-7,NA,TGTGCCAGCAGTAAATCAGGGGCTTTCGAGCAGTACTTC,CASSKSGAFEQYF
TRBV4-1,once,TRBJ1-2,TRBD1,TGCGCCAGCAGCTTCGACAGGGGCCTGGGGTATGGCTACACCTTC,CASSFDRGLGYGYTF
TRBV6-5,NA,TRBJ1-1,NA,TGTGCCAGCAGTCCTACTTGGGGCAGCCCAGAAGCTTTCTTT,CASSPTWGSPEAFF
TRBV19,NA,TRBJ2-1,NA,TGTGCCAGTAGCATAGGGGGGGTTGAGCAGTTCTTC,CASSIGGVEQFF
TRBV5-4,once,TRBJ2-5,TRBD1,TGTGCCAGCAGCTGGGACAGGGATATGGGAAATTTAGAGACCCAGTACTTC,CASSWDRDMGNLETQYF
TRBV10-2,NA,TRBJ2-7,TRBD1,TGCGCCAGCAGTGACCAGACAGGGGGGCCCTACGAGCAGTACTTC,CASSDQTGGPYEQYF
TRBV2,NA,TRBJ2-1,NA,TGTGCCAGCAGTGATCCGGGAGGGGGCATCGAAAAGCAGTTCTTC,CASSDPGGGIEKQFF
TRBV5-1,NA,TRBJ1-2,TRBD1,TGCGCCAGCAGCTTGAGCACAGGGGGTGGATATGGCTACACCTTC,CASSLSTGGGYGYTF
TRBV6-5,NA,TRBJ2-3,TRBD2,TGTGCCAGCAGCCGGGACTACGTTCAAGATACGCAGTATTTT,CASSRDYVQDTQYF
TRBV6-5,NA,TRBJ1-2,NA,TGTGCCAGCAGTTACCCGGACAGTTATGGCTACACCTTC,CASSYPDSYGYTF
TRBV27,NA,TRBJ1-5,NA,TGTGCCAGCAGTACGAACAGGGCCTGGCCCCAGCATTTT,CASSTNRAWPQHF
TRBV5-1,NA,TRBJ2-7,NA,TGCGCCAGCAGCTTGGCTGGGGCCTCCTACGAGCAGTACTTC,CASSLAGASYEQYF
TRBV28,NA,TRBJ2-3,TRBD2,TGTGCCAGCAGTTTCTGGGAGGGCTCGAGCACAGATACGCAGTATTTT,CASSFWEGSSTDTQYF
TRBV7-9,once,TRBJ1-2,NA,TGTGCCAGCAGCCCCCTGTCGGGGTATGGCTACACCTTC,CASSPLSGYGYTF
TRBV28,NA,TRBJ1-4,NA,TGTGCCAGCAGTTCCGGGGGAGGGGAAGACGAAAAACTGTTTTTT,CASSSGGGEDEKLFF
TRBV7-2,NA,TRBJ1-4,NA,TGTGCCAGCAGCCGGACAAATGAAAAACTGTTTTTT,CASSRTNEKLFF
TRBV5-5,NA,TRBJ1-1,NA,TGTGCCAGCAGCTTGACCCAACTACCGGCTCAGGGGACTGAAGCTTTCTTT,CASSLTQLPAQGTEAFF
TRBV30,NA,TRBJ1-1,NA,TGTGCCTGGAGTGCAACCAGACGGGGGGGGGCTTTCTTT,CAWSATRRGGAFF
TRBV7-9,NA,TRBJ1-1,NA,TGTGCCAGCAGCTGGCAGGGAGGGTACACTGAAGCTTTCTTT,CASSWQGGYTEAFF
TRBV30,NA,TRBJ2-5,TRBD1,TGTGCCAGACAGGGACGGCAAGAGACCCAGTACTTC,CARQGRQETQYF
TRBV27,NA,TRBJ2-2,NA,TGTGCCAGCAGTTCAGTTGCGCGACAGCATACCGGGGAGCTGTTTTTT,CASSSVARQHTGELFF
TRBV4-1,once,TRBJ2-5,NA,TGCGCCAGCAGCCAACCCGGACGAAGGGGCCAAGAGACCCAGTACTTC,CASSQPGRRGQETQYF
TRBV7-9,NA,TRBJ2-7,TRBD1,TGTGCCAGCAGCCCGTCGGGACAGGGAATAGGGATCGAGCAGTACTTC,CASSPSGQGIGIEQYF